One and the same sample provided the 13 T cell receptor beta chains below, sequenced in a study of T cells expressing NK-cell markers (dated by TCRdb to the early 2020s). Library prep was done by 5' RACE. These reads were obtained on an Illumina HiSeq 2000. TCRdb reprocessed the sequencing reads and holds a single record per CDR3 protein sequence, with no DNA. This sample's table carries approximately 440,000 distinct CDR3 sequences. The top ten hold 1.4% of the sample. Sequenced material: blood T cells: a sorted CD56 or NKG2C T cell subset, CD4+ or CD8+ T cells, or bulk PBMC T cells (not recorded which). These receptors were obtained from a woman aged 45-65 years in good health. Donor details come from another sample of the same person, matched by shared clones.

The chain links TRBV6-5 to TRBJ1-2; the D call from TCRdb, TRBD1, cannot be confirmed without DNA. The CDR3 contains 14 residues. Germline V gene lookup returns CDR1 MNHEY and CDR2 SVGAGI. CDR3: CASSVGTGENGYTF.

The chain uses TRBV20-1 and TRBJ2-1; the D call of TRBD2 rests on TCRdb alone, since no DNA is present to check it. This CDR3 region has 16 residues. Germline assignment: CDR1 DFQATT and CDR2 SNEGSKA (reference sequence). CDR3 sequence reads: CSAPGKGGPGYNEQFF.

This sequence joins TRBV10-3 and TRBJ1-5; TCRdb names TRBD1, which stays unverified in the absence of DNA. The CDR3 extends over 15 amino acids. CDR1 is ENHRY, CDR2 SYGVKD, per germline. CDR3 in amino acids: CAISELGGSNQPQHF.

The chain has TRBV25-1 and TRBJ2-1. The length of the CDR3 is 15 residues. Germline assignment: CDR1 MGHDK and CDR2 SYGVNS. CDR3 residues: CASSEPGATYNEQFF.

CDR3 amino acids: CSARGGRAGGTYNEQFF. The chain recombines TRBV20-1 with TRBJ2-1; absent DNA, TCRdb's TRBD2 call cannot be checked. CDR3 length: 17 amino acids. In germline, CDR1 is DFQATT, CDR2 SNEGSKA (reference sequence).

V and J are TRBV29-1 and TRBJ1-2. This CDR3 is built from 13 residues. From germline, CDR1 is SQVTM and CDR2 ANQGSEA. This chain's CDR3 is CSVFGRDFAGYTF.

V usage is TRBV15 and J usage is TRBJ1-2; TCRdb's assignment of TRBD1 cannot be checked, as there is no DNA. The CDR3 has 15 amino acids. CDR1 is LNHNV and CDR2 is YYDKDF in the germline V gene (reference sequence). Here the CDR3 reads CATSRDMVGGYGYTF.

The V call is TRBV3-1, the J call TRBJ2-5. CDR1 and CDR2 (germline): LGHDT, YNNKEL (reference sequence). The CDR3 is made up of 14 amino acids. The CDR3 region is CASSPRGFGETQYF.

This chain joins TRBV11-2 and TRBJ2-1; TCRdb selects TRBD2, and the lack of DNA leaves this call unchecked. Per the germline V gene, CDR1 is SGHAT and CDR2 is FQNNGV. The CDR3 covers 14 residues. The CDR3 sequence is CASSLGVARSEQFF.

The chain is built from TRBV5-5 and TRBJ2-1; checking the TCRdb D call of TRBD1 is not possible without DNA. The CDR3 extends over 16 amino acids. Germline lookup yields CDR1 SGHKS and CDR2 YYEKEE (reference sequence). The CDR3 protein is CASSLTGAGLDNEQFF.

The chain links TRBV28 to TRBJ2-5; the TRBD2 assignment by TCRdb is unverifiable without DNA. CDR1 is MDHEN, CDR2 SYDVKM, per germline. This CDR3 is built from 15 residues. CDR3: CASSLTGRFEETQYF.

This chain's CDR3 is CATSDPISGLNEQFF. The J gene is TRBJ2-1, the V gene TRBV24-1; TCRdb designates TRBD1, a call that cannot be tested without DNA. The germline V gene has CDR1 KGHDR and CDR2 SFDVKD. The CDR3 runs to 15 residues.

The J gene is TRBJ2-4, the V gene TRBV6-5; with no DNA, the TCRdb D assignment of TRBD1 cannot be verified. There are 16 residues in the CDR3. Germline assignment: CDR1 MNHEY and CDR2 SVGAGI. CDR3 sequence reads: CASSPWTGNTKNIQYF.